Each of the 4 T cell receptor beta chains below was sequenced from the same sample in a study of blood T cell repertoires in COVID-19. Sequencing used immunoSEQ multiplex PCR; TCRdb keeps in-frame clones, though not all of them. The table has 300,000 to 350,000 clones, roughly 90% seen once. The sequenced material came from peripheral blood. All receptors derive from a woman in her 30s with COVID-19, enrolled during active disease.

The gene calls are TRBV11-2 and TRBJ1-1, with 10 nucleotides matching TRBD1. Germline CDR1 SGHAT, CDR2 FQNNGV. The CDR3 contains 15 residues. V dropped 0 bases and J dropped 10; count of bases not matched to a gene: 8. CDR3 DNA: TGTGCCAGCAGCTTAGAGCCGGGACAGGGGTGGGGAGCTTTCTTT. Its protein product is CASSLEPGQGWGAFF.

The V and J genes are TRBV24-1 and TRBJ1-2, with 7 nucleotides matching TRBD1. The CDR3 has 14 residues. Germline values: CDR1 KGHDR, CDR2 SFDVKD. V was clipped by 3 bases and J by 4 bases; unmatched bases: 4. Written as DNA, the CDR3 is TGTGCCACCAGTGATCGGGACAGCTTCTATGGCTACACCTTC. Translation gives CATSDRDSFYGYTF.

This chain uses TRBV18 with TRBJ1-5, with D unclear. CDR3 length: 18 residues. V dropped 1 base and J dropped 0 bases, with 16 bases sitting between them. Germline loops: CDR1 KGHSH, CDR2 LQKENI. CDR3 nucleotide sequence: TGTGCCAGCTCACCACTCGGGAGGCGGGCGGATAGCAATCAGCCCCAGCATTTT. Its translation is CASSPLGRRADSNQPQHF.

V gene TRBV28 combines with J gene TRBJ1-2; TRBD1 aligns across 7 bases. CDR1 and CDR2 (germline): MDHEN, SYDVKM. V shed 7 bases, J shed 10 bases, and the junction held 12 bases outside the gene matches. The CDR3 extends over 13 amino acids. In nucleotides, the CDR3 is TGTGCCAGCACGAAGACAGGGACCCCAGTCTACACCTTC. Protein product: CASTKTGTPVYTF.